The clone carrying this T cell receptor (beta chain) was seen only once. The data are from a study of T cell responses to AZD1222 COVID-19 vaccine. V shed 0 bases and J shed 3 bases, with 9 bases lying between them. This CDR3 contains 14 residues. Germline-derived CDR1 and CDR2 are SEHNR and FQNEAQ (reference sequence). Sequencing was performed with immunoSEQ multiplex PCR; in TCRdb, only in-frame clones are kept and a portion is missing. Here the sample spans approximately 150,000 clones, roughly nine tenths being singletons. The TCR originated in an adult in good health. J is TRBJ2-7 and V is TRBV7-9, with no clear D. Specimen: peripheral blood, collected on day 0 of AZD1222 vaccination. CDR3 nucleotide sequence: TGTGCCAGCAGCTTAGCGGCGACTGTCTACGAGCAGTACTTC. The encoded protein is CASSLAATVYEQYF.